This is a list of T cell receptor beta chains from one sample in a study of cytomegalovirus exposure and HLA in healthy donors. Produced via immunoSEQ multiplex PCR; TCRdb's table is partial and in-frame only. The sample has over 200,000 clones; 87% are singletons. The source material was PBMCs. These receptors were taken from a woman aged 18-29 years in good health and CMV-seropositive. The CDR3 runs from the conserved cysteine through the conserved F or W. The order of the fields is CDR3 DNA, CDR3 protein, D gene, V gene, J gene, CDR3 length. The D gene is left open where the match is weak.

TGTGCCACCAGCAGAGCAAAGGGGACAGGCGCAGATACGCAGTATTTT	CATSRAKGTGADTQYF	TRBD1	TRBV15	TRBJ2-3	16
TGTGCCAGCAGCTCGGGACTAGCGGGAGGCACAGATACGCAGTATTTT	CASSSGLAGGTDTQYF	TRBD2	TRBV7-8	TRBJ2-3	16
TGTGCCAGCAGCGGGAATTCACAGGGGGCGGGGTGGTATCGGGACACTGAAGCTTTCTTT	CASSGNSQGAGWYRDTEAFF	TRBD1	TRBV9	TRBJ1-1	20
TGCAGCGTCGGGGGGACTGGTCCCAAAAACATTCAGTACTTC	CSVGGTGPKNIQYF	TRBD2	TRBV29-1	TRBJ2-4	14
TGTGCCAGCAGTGAAGGGACAGGGGGTTTTGAAAAACTGTTTTTT	CASSEGTGGFEKLFF	TRBD1	TRBV6-1	TRBJ1-4	15
TGTGCCAGCAGCTTGGATCGGGCCTACGAGCAGTACTTC	CASSLDRAYEQYF	NA	TRBV5-5	TRBJ2-7	13
TGTGCCAGCAGCGTAGGTACAAGGACAGGGCTTGATTCTTTC	CASSVGTRTGLDSF	TRBD1	TRBV9	TRBJ1-2	14
TGTGCCAGCACCCAGGGGTCTGGCAATCAGCCCCAGCATTTT	CASTQGSGNQPQHF	NA	TRBV6-5	TRBJ1-5	14
TGTGCCAGCAGTCTAGCGGTTAGCTCCTACGAGCAGTACTTC	CASSLAVSSYEQYF	TRBD2	TRBV7-9	TRBJ2-7	14
TGTGCCAGCAGCTTAGATTCTATCACAGATACGCAGTATTTT	CASSLDSITDTQYF	NA	TRBV7-2	TRBJ2-3	14
TGCGCCAGCAGCCAAGTTATCGACAGTCTCGGCTATGGCTACACCTTC	CASSQVIDSLGYGYTF	NA	TRBV4-1	TRBJ1-2	16
TGTGCCAGCAGCTTAGTTGGTGCTACCCCGTACTTC	CASSLVGATPYF	NA	TRBV7-9	TRBJ2-7	12
TGTGCCAGCAGCTATGGGACAGTGAGTCGGGAGCAGTTCTTC	CASSYGTVSREQFF	TRBD1	TRBV27	TRBJ2-1	14
TGCGCCAGCAGCCACCAGAGGGACTCCGGGCTAGGGCAGTACTTC	CASSHQRDSGLGQYF	NA	TRBV5-1	TRBJ2-7	15
TGCGCCAGCAGCTTGAACAGCCCGAATGAAAAACTGTTTTTT	CASSLNSPNEKLFF	NA	TRBV5-1	TRBJ1-4	14
TGTGCCTGGAGTAGGGCGGGAGGGAACACCGGGGAGCTGTTTTTT	CAWSRAGGNTGELFF	TRBD2	TRBV30	TRBJ2-2	15
TGTGCCAGCAGAACAAGCCAGGGGAGCTCCTACGAGCAGTACTTC	CASRTSQGSSYEQYF	NA	TRBV6-6	TRBJ2-7	15
TGTGCCAGCAGTTCAGGGGGCGATAACTATGGCTACACCTTC	CASSSGGDNYGYTF	TRBD1	TRBV28	TRBJ1-2	14